Described below is a single T cell receptor beta chain sequence and its context. Exposed study participants had met a COVID-19 case within 2 weeks before entry. This record comes from a study of blood T cell repertoires in COVID-19. This CDR3 region has 14 residues. From germline, CDR1 is LNHDA and CDR2 SQIVND (reference sequence). V lost 4 bases to trimming and J lost 6 bases; unmatched junction nucleotides: 8. Only in-frame clones appear in the TCRdb table, and some are missing; sequencing was by immunoSEQ multiplex PCR. This sample has 350,000 to 500,000 clones, with roughly 90% found just once. V usage is TRBV19 and J usage is TRBJ2-7; TRBD1 matches at 8 bases. The sequenced sample was PBMCs or T cells enriched from blood (not recorded which). The receptor was derived from a woman younger than 35 who had been exposed to COVID-19. The CDR3 here is CASSTTGDLSEQYF. Here the CDR3 DNA reads TGTGCCAGTAGTACGACAGGGGATCTCTCCGAGCAGTACTTC.